This T cell receptor beta chain stems from a study of T cell changes during pregnancy in multiple sclerosis. Profiled with immunoSEQ multiplex PCR; TCRdb holds only in-frame clones, not every one. Of tens of thousands of clones detected, roughly 94% appear once; the ten largest clones hold about 0.8%. The clonotype comes from a female donor with multiple sclerosis, enrolled in a pregnancy study. Here the sequenced sample was peripheral blood, taken in the third trimester of pregnancy.

The CDR3 region is CASSLAQFYEQFF. The CDR3 region has the DNA TGTGCCAGCAGCTTAGCGCAGTTTTATGAGCAGTTCTTC. The V call is TRBV7-6, the J call TRBJ2-1; the D is unclear. Germline CDR1 and CDR2: SGHVS and FNYEAQ. The CDR3 extends over 13 amino acids. With 0 bases removed from V and 8 bases from J, the gap between germline ends came to 8 bases. The full variable domain, completed using reference TRBV7-6 and TRBJ2-1, is GAGVSQSPRYKVTKRGQDVALRCDPISGHVSLYWYRQALGQGPEFLTYFNYEAQQDKSGLPNDRFSAERPEGSISTLTIQRTEQRDSAMYRCASSLAQFYEQFFGPGTRLTVL.